The following is a T cell receptor (beta chain) sequence with its context. In the authors' workflow: Amplifying reference gene primers gave estimates of nucleated cell counts. Sequencing was performed with immunoSEQ multiplex PCR; in TCRdb, only in-frame clones are kept and a portion is missing. That table is the source of V, J and clone size, and D and trimming were worked out from the DNA. In the table there are approximately 49,000 clones, around 84% of which are singletons. This entry belongs to a study of blood T cell repertoires in COVID-19. Looking at the study overall: Acute-phase and convalescent COVID-19 samples originated in the United States, Italy and Spain. The cDNA or gDNA used as material had been derived from T cells, B-cell-depleted T cells, or PBMCs.

Germline CDR1 reads LGHNA; CDR2 reads YSLEER. The CDR3 sequence is 18 residues long. V lost 3 bases, J lost 1 base, and 7 bases stayed unmatched. The V gene is TRBV4-3, the J gene TRBJ1-4; 11 bases fit TRBD1. The sequenced sample was peripheral blood. The receptor was isolated from a man in his forties or fifties with acute or convalescent COVID-19. CDR3 sequence reads: CASSQGGTGGRTNEKLFF. Here the CDR3 DNA reads TGCGCCAGCAGCCAGGGCGGGACAGGGGGTAGAACTAATGAAAAACTGTTTTTT.